The clone carrying this T cell receptor beta chain was observed once. Antigen unknown. This sample was included in a study of OX40 agonist ivuxolimab in advanced cancers. Looking at the study overall: An anti-OX40 (CD134) antibody with agonistic activity, ivuxolimab, was administered to patients. Previous treatment with anti-PD-1, anti-PD-L1 or anti-CTLA-4 therapy was allowed; 40% had received some. Study results and caveats: There was clonal expansion of CD4+ and CD8+ blood T cells by week 6 at 0.1 to 3.0 mg/kg.

Germline V gene lookup returns CDR1 SGDLS and CDR2 YYNGEE. This CDR3 region has 14 residues. The ends lost 3 bases at V and 6 bases at J; junction bases unmatched: 7. TCRdb's copy holds only in-frame clones and misses some; the assay was immunoSEQ multiplex PCR. This table has some 25,000 clones, around 83% appearing once. The rearrangement links TRBV9 to TRBJ2-3; 7 positions agree with TRBD2. The sequencing here drew on CD4+ or CD8+ T cells sorted from blood, taken in a trial of the OX40 agonist ivuxolimab. The TCR comes from an adult with an advanced solid tumor such as melanoma, head and neck, liver or kidney cancer. CDR3: CASSASTSWDTQYF. CDR3 in DNA: TGTGCCAGCAGCGCGTCGACTAGCTGGGATACGCAGTATTTT. The variable domain in full, completed from reference TRBV9 and TRBJ2-3, reads DSGVTQTPKHLITATGQRVTLRCSPRSGDLSVYWYQQSLDQGLQFLIQYYNGEERAKGNILERFSAQQFPDLHSELNLSSLELGDSALYFCASSASTSWDTQYFGPGTRLTVL.